This TCR beta chain was captured in a study of blood T cell repertoires in COVID-19. Study summary: Italy, Spain and the United States were the sources of the convalescent and acute COVID-19 samples. Sources were T cells, B-cell-depleted T cells, or PBMCs; the material itself was cDNA or gDNA.

In the original processing: Quantification of nucleated cells was approximated via reference gene primer amplification. Here immunoSEQ multiplex PCR was the method, and the copy in TCRdb shows in-frame clones only, minus some. The DNA was the basis for D and trimming; V, J and clone size are from that table. The sample shows roughly 10,000 clones, around 91% of them seen only once. The CDR3 loop spans 13 amino acids. J gave up 0 bases and V 10 bases, and 2 bases lay outside the gene matches. The sample taken for sequencing was peripheral blood. J is TRBJ2-5 and V is TRBV12-3 or TRBV12-4, with 10 bases identical to TRBD2. This TCR was recovered from a human donor in a cohort sampled during active COVID-19. CDR3 nucleotide sequence: TGTGCCACTAGCGGGGGATACCAAGAGACCCAGTACTTC. It is translated as CATSGGYQETQYF.